Below, one T cell receptor beta chain is given with its context. Antigen unknown. Germline V gene data show CDR1 as KGHSH and CDR2 as LQKENI. The trim removed 4 bases at V and 5 bases at J, leaving 12 bases unmatched. This CDR3 spans 17 amino acids. TCR beta from blood CD8+ and CD4+ T cells was sequenced. In contrast to the negatively isolated CD8+ and CD4+ T cells, TEMRA cells were FACS-enriched. Reverse transcription of about 0.45 to 1 ug RNA was performed with random hexamers. TCRdb ran MiXCR on the immunoSEQ multiplex PCR reads and lists one entry per CDR3 protein. The sample shows about 190,000 distinct CDR3 sequences, around 90% of them seen only once. The data were taken from a study of CD8 T cells in Susac syndrome. Study as a whole: The Susac syndrome patients were therapy-naive, on corticosteroids, or on intravenous immunoglobulin alone at blood draw.

Study-wide results and limits: The study recognized that the number of individuals in its TCR sequencing and HLA analysis was relatively small.

Material: CD4+ T cells from PBMCs. The chain employs TRBV18 and TRBJ2-3, with TRBD1 matching over 10 bases. The TCR comes from a human donor with Susac syndrome. CDR3 nucleotides: TGTGCCAGCTCACTCAAACCGGGACAGGGGAATGAAGATACGCAGTATTTT. It is translated as CASSLKPGQGNEDTQYF.